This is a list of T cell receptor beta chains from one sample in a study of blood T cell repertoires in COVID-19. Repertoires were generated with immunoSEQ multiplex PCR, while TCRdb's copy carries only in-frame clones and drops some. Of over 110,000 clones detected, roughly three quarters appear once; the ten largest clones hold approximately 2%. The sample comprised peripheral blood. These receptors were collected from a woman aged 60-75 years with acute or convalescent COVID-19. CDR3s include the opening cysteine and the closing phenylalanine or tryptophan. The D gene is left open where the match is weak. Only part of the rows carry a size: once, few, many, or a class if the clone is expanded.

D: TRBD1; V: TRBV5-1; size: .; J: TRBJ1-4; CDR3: CASSPGQGLNEKLFF; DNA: TGCGCCAGCAGCCCAGGACAGGGCCTTAATGAAAAACTGTTTTTT
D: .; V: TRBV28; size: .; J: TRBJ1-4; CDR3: CASGLTVANEKLFF; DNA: TGTGCCAGCGGCCTGACAGTAGCTAATGAAAAACTGTTTTTT
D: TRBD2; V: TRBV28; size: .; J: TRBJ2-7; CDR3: CATSVYHPAGISYEQYF; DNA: TGTGCCACCTCAGTTTATCACCCAGCGGGGATCTCCTACGAGCAGTACTTC
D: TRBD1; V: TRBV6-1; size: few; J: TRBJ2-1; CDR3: CASSDQGAQLINEQFF; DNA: TGTGCCAGCAGTGACCAGGGGGCGCAACTGATCAATGAGCAGTTCTTC
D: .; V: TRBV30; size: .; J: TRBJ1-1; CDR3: CAWNNPGTEAFF; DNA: TGTGCCTGGAATAACCCGGGCACTGAAGCTTTCTTT
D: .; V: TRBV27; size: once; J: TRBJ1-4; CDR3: CASSLIYGEREKLFF; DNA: TGTGCCAGCAGCCTCATCTACGGGGAGAGGGAAAAACTGTTTTTT
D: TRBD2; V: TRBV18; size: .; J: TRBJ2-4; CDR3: CASSPGLAGGGKNIQYF; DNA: TGTGCCAGCTCACCGGGACTAGCGGGAGGAGGCAAAAACATTCAGTACTTC
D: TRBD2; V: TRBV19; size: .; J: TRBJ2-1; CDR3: CASSLAGGFYNEQFF; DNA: TGTGCCAGTAGTTTAGCGGGAGGGTTTTACAATGAGCAGTTCTTC
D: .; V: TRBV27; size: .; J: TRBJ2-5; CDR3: CASSSGTTLQETQYF; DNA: TGTGCCAGCAGTTCCGGGACAACCCTCCAAGAGACCCAGTACTTC
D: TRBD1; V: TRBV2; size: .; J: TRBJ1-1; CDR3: CATHRDRGTEAFF; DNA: TGTGCCACCCACCGGGACAGGGGAACTGAAGCTTTCTTT
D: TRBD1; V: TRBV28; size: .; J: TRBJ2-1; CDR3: CASSDAGTVQGYNEQFF; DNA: TGTGCCAGCAGCGACGCCGGGACAGTTCAGGGGTACAATGAGCAGTTCTTC
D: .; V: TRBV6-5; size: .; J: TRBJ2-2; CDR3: CASSYLNLGEAGELFF; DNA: TGTGCCAGCAGTTACTTGAACTTGGGGGAGGCCGGGGAGCTGTTTTTT
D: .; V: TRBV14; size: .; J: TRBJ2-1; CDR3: CASSQAIFNEQFF; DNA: TGTGCCAGCAGCCAGGCAATCTTTAATGAGCAGTTCTTC
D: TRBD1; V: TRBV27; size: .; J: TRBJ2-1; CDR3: CASSFPADRGHPSYNEQFF; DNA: TGTGCCAGCAGTTTCCCCGCTGACAGGGGGCATCCCTCCTACAATGAGCAGTTCTTC
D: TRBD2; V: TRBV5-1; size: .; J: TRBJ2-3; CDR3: CASSPGLAGGFTDTQYF; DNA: TGCGCCAGCAGCCCTGGACTAGCGGGAGGATTCACAGATACGCAGTATTTT
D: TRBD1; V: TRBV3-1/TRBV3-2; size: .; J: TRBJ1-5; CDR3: CASSQQGTVSNQPQHF; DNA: TGTGCCAGCAGCCAACAGGGGACAGTTAGCAATCAGCCCCAGCATTTT
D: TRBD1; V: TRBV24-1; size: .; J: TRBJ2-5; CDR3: CATSSDRIETQYF; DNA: TGTGCCACCAGTTCGGACAGGATCGAGACCCAGTACTTC
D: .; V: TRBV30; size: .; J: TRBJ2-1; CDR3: CAWKGEWGSNEQFF; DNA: TGTGCCTGGAAGGGGGAATGGGGATCTAATGAGCAGTTCTTC
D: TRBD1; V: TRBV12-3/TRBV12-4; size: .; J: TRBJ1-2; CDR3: CASSYRGNYGYTF; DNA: TGTGCCAGCAGTTACAGGGGGAACTATGGCTACACCTTC